This TCR beta chain was captured by sequencing in a study of blood T cell repertoires in COVID-19. Study overall: Whether acute or convalescent, the COVID-19 samples came from the United States, Italy and Spain. PBMCs, B-cell-depleted T cells, or T cells provided the cDNA or gDNA that made up the material.

Trimming took 2 bases from V and 6 from J; bases not matched to a gene: 7. Germline lookup yields CDR1 KGHDR and CDR2 SFDVKD. The CDR3 runs 15 residues. In the original workflow: Reference gene primers were amplified, and this amplification served to estimate nucleated cell counts. The assay was immunoSEQ multiplex PCR, and TCRdb's table has in-frame clones only and misses some. The V and J calls and clone size are taken from that table; D and trimming were inferred from the DNA. The data show 200,000 to 250,000 clones, roughly 87% seen once. Allocation to cohorts depended on clinical history reported by the participants.

The origin of this receptor is a man between 18 and 29 years old with acute COVID-19. The chain employs TRBV24-1 and TRBJ2-3, with 7 bases that match TRBD2. The sample was PBMCs or T cells enriched from blood (not recorded which). The CDR3 bases are TGTGCCACCAGTGATTCGCGGACTAGTGAGGATACGCAGTATTTT. The encoded protein is CATSDSRTSEDTQYF.